The 5 T cell receptor beta chains given below trace back to one sample, sequenced in a study of early stage breast cancer tumors. Produced via immunoSEQ multiplex PCR; TCRdb's table is partial and in-frame only. The table has 23,000 or so clones, 60% to 70% seen once. The sequenced sample consisted of breast tumor tissue. The origin of the receptors is a person in their sixties or seventies with breast cancer.

V and J are TRBV5-8 and TRBJ1-2; no clear D gene. Between the trimmed V and J ends, which lost 5 bases and 8 bases, there was a span of 10 bases. CDR3 size: 11 residues. Germline CDR1 SGHTS, CDR2 YDEGEE. The CDR3 DNA reads TGTGCCAGCAGGGCGGATGGCGGCTACACCTTC. It translates to CASRADGGYTF.

This clone was counted a few times. The chain's CDR3 is CASSPHGGADEKLFF. The CDR3 DNA reads as TGTGCCAGCAGCCCTCATGGGGGCGCCGATGAAAAACTGTTTTTT. V is TRBV28 and J is TRBJ1-4, with D perhaps TRBD1 (6 bases). The CDR3 totals 15 residues. CDR1 is MDHEN, CDR2 SYDVKM, per germline. Trimming cost V 6 bases and J 6 bases, with 17 bases left between them.

Only a few counts were recorded for this clone. This chain links TRBV28 with TRBJ2-7; 8 nucleotides match TRBD1. The CDR3 is 13 residues long. Unmatched junction bases numbered 8, after V lost 8 bases and J lost 5 bases. Germline V gene lookup returns CDR1 MDHEN and CDR2 SYDVKM. CDR3 nucleotides: TGTGCCAGCTGGACAGGGACAGTCCACGAGCAGTACTTC. Its protein is CASWTGTVHEQYF.

The J gene is TRBJ2-1, the V gene TRBV27; D is perhaps TRBD1 (6 bases). CDR3 size: 12 residues. Germline lookup yields CDR1 MNHEY and CDR2 SMNVEV (reference sequence). Trimming cost V 8 bases and J 10 bases, with 15 bases left between them. CDR3 in DNA: TGTGCCAGCGGCTACAGGGTCGGCGAGCAGTTCTTC. This sequence encodes CASGYRVGEQFF.

V is TRBV7-2 and J is TRBJ1-5; 7 bases are shared with TRBD1. The CDR3 is 15 amino acids. The V segment lost 5 bases and the J segment 3 bases; nucleotides outside the gene matches: 7. Germline CDR1 is SGHTA and CDR2 is FQGNSA. CDR3 in DNA: TGTGCCAGCAGCATTCACGGGACAGACAATCAGCCCCAGCATTTT. Its protein product is CASSIHGTDNQPQHF.